A selection of T cell receptor beta chains follows, all from one sample in a study of T cell changes during pregnancy in multiple sclerosis. The data were produced by immunoSEQ multiplex PCR, yet TCRdb's version contains in-frame clones alone and is incomplete. Of 88,000 or so clones listed, roughly 94% are singletons. The starting material was peripheral blood, obtained before pregnancy. These TCRs come from a female donor with multiple sclerosis, enrolled in a pregnancy study. Both conserved end residues are part of each CDR3. Each record gives: clone size, D gene, V gene, J gene, CDR3 protein, CDR3 DNA. D genes are given only for firm matches. Clone size is stated in some rows and not others, as once, few, many or a class when expanded.

size: NA
D: TRBD1
V: TRBV6-1
J: TRBJ1-5
CDR3: CASSADGQGANQPQHF
DNA: TGTGCCAGCAGTGCCGATGGACAGGGAGCCAATCAGCCCCAGCATTTT

size: NA
D: NA
V: TRBV12-2
J: TRBJ1-2
CDR3: CASRRDRAGEKDRGGYTF
DNA: TGTGCAAGTCGCAGGGATCGGGCAGGGGAAAAAGATAGAGGGGGCTACACCTTC

size: NA
D: NA
V: TRBV18
J: TRBJ2-2
CDR3: CASSPLGTETPSTGELFF
DNA: TGTGCCAGCTCACCACTTGGGACTGAAACCCCGAGCACCGGGGAGCTGTTTTTT

size: NA
D: NA
V: TRBV20-1
J: TRBJ2-1
CDR3: CSPRDNEQFF
DNA: TGCAGTCCGCGGGACAATGAGCAGTTCTTC

size: NA
D: NA
V: TRBV27
J: TRBJ2-7
CDR3: CASRPLDKYYDEQYF
DNA: TGTGCCAGCAGGCCCCTGGACAAATATTATGACGAGCAGTACTTC

size: once
D: NA
V: TRBV11-2
J: TRBJ1-4
CDR3: CASSLLPLEVEKLFF
DNA: TGTGCCAGCAGCTTATTGCCCTTAGAAGTTGAAAAACTGTTTTTT

size: NA
D: TRBD1
V: TRBV6-6
J: TRBJ2-3
CDR3: CASAGTGGADTQYF
DNA: TGTGCCAGCGCTGGGACAGGGGGCGCCGATACGCAGTATTTT

size: once
D: NA
V: TRBV5-4
J: TRBJ2-7
CDR3: CASSLEARLDVYEQYF
DNA: TGTGCCAGCAGCTTGGAAGCCAGACTAGACGTTTACGAGCAGTACTTC

size: once
D: TRBD2
V: TRBV6-1
J: TRBJ2-3
CDR3: CASSESGGATDTQYF
DNA: TGTGCCAGCAGTGAATCCGGGGGGGCTACAGATACGCAGTATTTT

size: NA
D: NA
V: TRBV6-6
J: TRBJ1-3
CDR3: CASTLGGPSGNTIYF
DNA: TGTGCCAGCACCCTGGGGGGGCCCTCTGGAAACACCATATATTTT

size: NA
D: NA
V: TRBV25-1
J: TRBJ2-1
CDR3: CASVSGSEQFF
DNA: TGTGCCAGCGTTAGCGGTTCGGAGCAGTTCTTC

size: NA
D: NA
V: TRBV7-9
J: TRBJ2-2
CDR3: CASSSPVAGELFF
DNA: TGTGCCAGCAGCTCTCCAGTAGCTGGGGAGCTGTTTTTT

size: NA
D: TRBD1
V: TRBV7-8
J: TRBJ1-1
CDR3: CASSPRTGADTEAFF
DNA: TGTGCCAGCAGCCCCCGGACAGGGGCGGACACTGAAGCTTTCTTT

size: NA
D: NA
V: TRBV11-2
J: TRBJ1-1
CDR3: CASSPGDLAFF
DNA: TGTGCCAGCAGCCCAGGGGATTTGGCTTTCTTT

size: NA
D: TRBD2
V: TRBV6-5
J: TRBJ2-3
CDR3: CASSFLAGADTDTQYF
DNA: TGTGCCAGCAGTTTCCTAGCGGGGGCCGACACAGATACGCAGTATTTT

size: NA
D: NA
V: TRBV4-1
J: TRBJ1-2
CDR3: CASSQAGGDYGYTF
DNA: TGCGCCAGCAGCCAAGCCGGGGGGGACTATGGCTACACCTTC

size: NA
D: NA
V: TRBV6-1
J: TRBJ1-3
CDR3: CASSENSSGNTIYF
DNA: TGTGCCAGCAGTGAGAACAGCTCTGGAAACACCATATATTTT

size: NA
D: TRBD1
V: TRBV5-6
J: TRBJ1-5
CDR3: CASSLLRGTGANQPQHF
DNA: TGTGCCAGCAGCCTACTCCGTGGGACAGGGGCTAATCAGCCCCAGCATTTT

size: once
D: NA
V: TRBV7-2
J: TRBJ1-6
CDR3: CASTELAGNSPLHF
DNA: TGTGCCAGCACCGAGTTGGCCGGGAATTCACCCCTCCACTTT

size: NA
D: NA
V: TRBV2
J: TRBJ1-3
CDR3: CASRSGLRGFTGNTIYF
DNA: TGTGCCAGCAGATCGGGACTCCGGGGTTTTACTGGAAACACCATATATTTT

size: once
D: NA
V: TRBV2
J: TRBJ1-2
CDR3: CASSEGVGRHYGYTF
DNA: TGTGCCAGCAGTGAAGGGGTGGGGAGGCACTATGGCTACACCTTC

size: NA
D: NA
V: TRBV6-5
J: TRBJ1-2
CDR3: CASSPGPSNYGYTF
DNA: TGTGCCAGCAGCCCTGGGCCTTCTAACTATGGCTACACCTTC

size: NA
D: TRBD1
V: TRBV9
J: TRBJ1-2
CDR3: CASSSSPGQGTSYGYTF
DNA: TGTGCCAGCAGCTCTTCACCGGGACAGGGGACTTCATATGGCTACACCTTC

size: NA
D: NA
V: TRBV12-5
J: TRBJ2-7
CDR3: CASGWTGYEQYF
DNA: TGTGCTAGTGGTTGGACTGGCTACGAGCAGTACTTC

size: once
D: NA
V: TRBV6-1
J: TRBJ1-2
CDR3: CASRNYGGRDGYTF
DNA: TGTGCCAGCAGGAACTACGGGGGTCGGGATGGCTACACCTTC

size: once
D: NA
V: TRBV27
J: TRBJ2-2
CDR3: CASSPGWGSGELFF
DNA: TGTGCCAGCAGCCCAGGGTGGGGTTCCGGGGAGCTGTTTTTT

size: once
D: NA
V: TRBV5-4
J: TRBJ1-1
CDR3: CASSLVQGEAFF
DNA: TGTGCCAGCAGCTTGGTACAGGGAGAAGCTTTCTTT

size: NA
D: TRBD1
V: TRBV6-1
J: TRBJ1-2
CDR3: CASGSRQGSYGYTF
DNA: TGTGCCAGCGGATCTAGACAGGGTAGCTATGGCTACACCTTC

size: NA
D: NA
V: TRBV7-7
J: TRBJ1-6
CDR3: CASSLDRGGPLHF
DNA: TGTGCTAGCAGCTTAGATAGAGGAGGACCCCTCCACTTT

size: NA
D: NA
V: TRBV5-1
J: TRBJ2-7
CDR3: CASSPTMRDEQYF
DNA: TGCGCCAGCAGCCCTACCATGCGGGACGAGCAGTACTTC

size: few
D: NA
V: TRBV23-1
J: TRBJ1-3
CDR3: CASGLGRPSSGNTIYF
DNA: TGCGCCAGCGGATTGGGCAGGCCGAGCTCTGGAAACACCATATATTTT

size: NA
D: TRBD1
V: TRBV5-6
J: TRBJ2-7
CDR3: CASSWWTGVEQYF
DNA: TGTGCCAGCAGCTGGTGGACAGGGGTCGAGCAGTACTTC

size: NA
D: TRBD1
V: TRBV9
J: TRBJ1-1
CDR3: CASSPRQGHTEAFF
DNA: TGTGCCAGCAGCCCCAGACAGGGCCACACTGAAGCTTTCTTT

size: NA
D: NA
V: TRBV27
J: TRBJ1-1
CDR3: CASSLEGFNTEAFF
DNA: TGTGCCAGCAGTTTAGAGGGTTTTAACACTGAAGCTTTCTTT

size: NA
D: NA
V: TRBV6-4
J: TRBJ2-1
CDR3: CASSEESSYNEQFF
DNA: TGTGCCAGCAGTGAAGAGAGCTCCTACAATGAGCAGTTCTTC

size: NA
D: NA
V: TRBV27
J: TRBJ2-5
CDR3: CATSWIGAGETQYF
DNA: TGTGCCACCAGCTGGATAGGGGCTGGGGAGACCCAGTACTTC

size: NA
D: TRBD1
V: TRBV10-3
J: TRBJ2-3
CDR3: CAISAQGSDTQYF
DNA: TGTGCCATCAGCGCACAGGGGTCAGATACGCAGTATTTT

size: NA
D: NA
V: TRBV30
J: TRBJ1-2
CDR3: CAWSGLDSSYGYTF
DNA: TGTGCCTGGAGTGGGCTGGACAGCTCCTATGGCTACACCTTC

size: NA
D: TRBD1
V: TRBV6-6
J: TRBJ1-4
CDR3: CASSYPAGTGNRKLFF
DNA: TGTGCCAGCAGTTACCCGGCCGGGACAGGAAATAGAAAACTGTTTTTT

size: NA
D: TRBD1
V: TRBV7-7
J: TRBJ1-3
CDR3: CASSQGAGGNTIYF
DNA: TGTGCTAGCAGCCAGGGGGCTGGTGGAAACACCATATATTTT

size: few
D: NA
V: TRBV20-1
J: TRBJ2-5
CDR3: CSARTRETQYF
DNA: TGCAGTGCCCGCACCAGGGAGACCCAGTACTTC

size: NA
D: NA
V: TRBV5-6
J: TRBJ1-5
CDR3: CASRVNREFQPQHF
DNA: TGTGCCAGCAGGGTTAACAGGGAATTTCAGCCCCAGCATTTT

size: NA
D: NA
V: TRBV27
J: TRBJ2-1
CDR3: CASSLTEYNEQFF
DNA: TGTGCCAGCAGTCTTACAGAATACAATGAGCAGTTCTTC

size: NA
D: TRBD1
V: TRBV7-6
J: TRBJ2-5
CDR3: CASSSVRQGETQYF
DNA: TGTGCCAGCAGCTCCGTACGACAGGGAGAGACCCAGTACTTC

size: NA
D: NA
V: TRBV30
J: TRBJ2-5
CDR3: CAWSGIQETQYF
DNA: TGTGCCTGGAGTGGTATTCAAGAGACCCAGTACTTC

size: NA
D: TRBD2
V: TRBV30
J: TRBJ2-3
CDR3: CAWGPGLADTDTQYF
DNA: TGTGCCTGGGGACCGGGACTAGCGGACACAGATACGCAGTATTTT

size: NA
D: TRBD2
V: TRBV4-1
J: TRBJ2-3
CDR3: CASSQDSGGTTDTQYF
DNA: TGCGCCAGCAGCCAAGATAGCGGGGGGACCACAGATACGCAGTATTTT

size: NA
D: NA
V: TRBV30
J: TRBJ2-7
CDR3: CAWSRTGSYEQYF
DNA: TGTGCCTGGAGTCGTACAGGGTCCTACGAGCAGTACTTC

size: NA
D: NA
V: TRBV6-1
J: TRBJ1-2
CDR3: CASSGYRDSSYTF
DNA: TGTGCCAGCAGTGGTTACCGGGACTCGAGCTACACCTTC

size: NA
D: NA
V: TRBV2
J: TRBJ2-5
CDR3: CASSLEETQYF
DNA: TGTGCCAGCAGTCTAGAAGAGACCCAGTACTTC

size: NA
D: TRBD1
V: TRBV27
J: TRBJ1-5
CDR3: CASSLFPPTGVVGNQPQHF
DNA: TGTGCCAGCAGTTTATTTCCCCCCACAGGGGTAGTTGGCAATCAGCCCCAGCATTTT

size: NA
D: NA
V: TRBV7-9
J: TRBJ2-7
CDR3: CASSQQENYEQYF
DNA: TGTGCCAGCAGCCAACAGGAAAACTACGAGCAGTACTTC

size: NA
D: TRBD2
V: TRBV7-2
J: TRBJ2-1
CDR3: CASSLDPILAGGPEQFF
DNA: TGTGCCAGCAGCTTAGACCCCATCTTAGCGGGGGGGCCTGAGCAGTTCTTC

size: NA
D: NA
V: TRBV4-1
J: TRBJ2-1
CDR3: CASSQRGGGPPYNEQFF
DNA: TGCGCCAGCAGCCAACGAGGGGGGGGGCCCCCCTACAATGAGCAGTTCTTC

size: NA
D: TRBD1
V: TRBV27
J: TRBJ1-5
CDR3: CASSSLGSTGGGQPQHF
DNA: TGTGCCAGCAGCTCATTGGGTTCAACAGGGGGCGGTCAGCCCCAGCATTTT